This entry is about one T cell receptor (beta chain). The antigen is undetermined. Baseline, cycle 4 day 1, and cycle 7 day 1 were the blood sampling points. The data derive from a study of OX40 agonist ivuxolimab in advanced cancers. Clones were sequenced by immunoSEQ multiplex PCR, and TCRdb holds only the in-frame ones, with some missing. The table records more than 13,000 clones, approximately 80% of them present only once. Overall study findings and caveats: Partial responders at 0.1-3.0 mg/kg had among the lowest clonal expansion.

This sequence was found in an adult with an advanced solid tumor such as melanoma, head and neck, liver or kidney cancer. This specimen consisted of CD4+ or CD8+ T cells sorted from blood, obtained in a trial of the OX40 agonist ivuxolimab.

The CDR3 sequence is CASSGQPRNEQYF. The CDR3 DNA reads as TGCGCCAGCAGTGGCCAGCCCCGGAACGAGCAGTACTTC. The V and J genes are TRBV10-1 and TRBJ2-7; D uncertain. From germline, CDR1 is WNHNN and CDR2 SYGVQD (reference sequence). This CDR3 is 13 amino acids long. V was clipped by 4 bases and J by 5 bases, with 12 bases between them.